The source of this T cell receptor beta chain is a study of tumour-infiltrating T cells in Burkitt lymphoma. Study in general: The Burkitt lymphoma cohort spanned all epidemiological subtypes.

Here immunoSEQ multiplex PCR was the method, and the copy in TCRdb shows in-frame clones only, minus some. The table has around 45,000 clones, around 30% seen once; the top ten hold over 2.5%. This receptor was identified in a human donor with Burkitt lymphoma. Sequencing used tumor tissue.

The DNA for the CDR3 is TGCGCCAGCAGTCCGGGGAAGGGGGGGAACACTGAAGCTTTCTTT. It encodes CASSPGKGGNTEAFF. This chain joins TRBV4-1 and TRBJ1-1, with D possibly being TRBD1 (6 bases). In germline, CDR1 is MGHRA, CDR2 YSYEKL. The V gene lost 6 bases and the J gene lost 1 base, with 15 bases spanning the gap. There are 15 residues in the CDR3.